These T cell receptor beta chains were read from a single sample in a study of CD8 T cells in ankylosing spondylitis. TCRdb reprocessed the 5' RACE reads via MiXCR and lists one record per CDR3 protein. The sample includes about 340,000 distinct CDR3 sequences, roughly 14% seen only once; the top ten take about 1.1%. What was sequenced was blood, either unsorted or a sorted T cell fraction (not recorded which). These receptors were collected from a male donor with ankylosing spondylitis or in good health (not recorded which). Both conserved end residues are part of each CDR3. Fields, in order: J gene, V gene, clone size, D gene, CDR3 protein, CDR3 DNA. The D gene is left open where the match is weak. Rows give clone size only sometimes, using once, few, many, or a class for an expanded clone.

j_gene: TRBJ1-4
v_gene: TRBV29-1
abundance: -
d_gene: -
CDR3aa: CSVESGAFNEKLFF
CDR3nt: TGCAGCGTGGAGTCCGGGGCGTTTAATGAAAAACTGTTTTTT

j_gene: TRBJ2-2
v_gene: TRBV5-1
abundance: -
d_gene: TRBD1
CDR3aa: CASRDRVDSIGELFF
CDR3nt: TGCGCCAGCCGGGACAGGGTGGACTCAATCGGGGAGCTGTTTTTT

j_gene: TRBJ1-3
v_gene: TRBV4-1
abundance: few
d_gene: -
CDR3aa: CASSQVRVTGNTIYF
CDR3nt: TGCGCCAGCAGCCAAGTGAGGGTTACTGGAAACACCATATATTTT

j_gene: TRBJ2-7
v_gene: TRBV7-9
abundance: -
d_gene: -
CDR3aa: CASSFRDTAYEQYF
CDR3nt: TGTGCCAGCAGCTTCCGGGACACAGCCTACGAGCAGTACTTC

j_gene: TRBJ2-1
v_gene: TRBV5-6
abundance: many
d_gene: TRBD2
CDR3aa: CASSPGLAESNEQFF
CDR3nt: TGTGCCAGCAGCCCGGGACTAGCGGAAAGTAATGAGCAGTTCTTC

j_gene: TRBJ2-1
v_gene: TRBV5-1
abundance: few
d_gene: -
CDR3aa: CASSLMGGGKNEQFF
CDR3nt: TGCGCCAGCAGCTTGATGGGGGGGGGCAAGAATGAGCAGTTCTTC

j_gene: TRBJ2-7
v_gene: TRBV3-1
abundance: -
d_gene: TRBD1
CDR3aa: CASSPTGQDISYEQYF
CDR3nt: TGTGCCAGCAGCCCAACCGGACAGGACATCTCCTACGAGCAGTACTTC

j_gene: TRBJ2-3
v_gene: TRBV12-3/TRBV12-4
abundance: few
d_gene: -
CDR3aa: CASSLFGPGDTQYF
CDR3nt: TGTGCCAGCAGCCTATTCGGGCCGGGAGATACGCAGTATTTT

j_gene: TRBJ2-2
v_gene: TRBV5-1
abundance: many
d_gene: TRBD1
CDR3aa: CASGQTGKKGELFF
CDR3nt: TGCGCCAGCGGTCAGACAGGGAAGAAGGGGGAGCTGTTTTTT

j_gene: TRBJ2-2
v_gene: TRBV19
abundance: few
d_gene: -
CDR3aa: CASSMSSTGELFF
CDR3nt: TGTGCCAGTAGTATGAGTAGTACCGGGGAGCTGTTTTTT

j_gene: TRBJ2-7
v_gene: TRBV4-2
abundance: -
d_gene: -
CDR3aa: CASSRPGHHYEQYF
CDR3nt: TGTGCCAGCAGCCGACCGGGACACCACTACGAGCAGTACTTC

j_gene: TRBJ2-2
v_gene: TRBV6-1
abundance: -
d_gene: -
CDR3aa: CASSEAGVRANTGELFF
CDR3nt: TGTGCCAGCAGTGAAGCGGGGGTCAGGGCGAACACCGGGGAGCTGTTTTTT

j_gene: TRBJ2-7
v_gene: TRBV13
abundance: few
d_gene: -
CDR3aa: CASRRQDSSYEQYF
CDR3nt: TGTGCCAGCAGACGACAGGATTCTTCCTACGAGCAGTACTTC

j_gene: TRBJ2-2
v_gene: TRBV12-3/TRBV12-4
abundance: few
d_gene: TRBD1
CDR3aa: CASSLGPGGATGELFF
CDR3nt: TGTGCCAGCAGTTTAGGGCCAGGGGGAGCAACCGGGGAGCTGTTTTTT

j_gene: TRBJ1-2
v_gene: TRBV5-1
abundance: many
d_gene: -
CDR3aa: CASSLSPSFYGYTF
CDR3nt: TGCGCCAGCAGCTTGAGTCCGAGTTTTTATGGCTACACCTTC

j_gene: TRBJ2-5
v_gene: TRBV6-1
abundance: -
d_gene: -
CDR3aa: CASSRARGPPWQETQYF
CDR3nt: TGTGCCAGCAGCCGGGCGCGAGGGCCCCCATGGCAAGAGACCCAGTACTTC

j_gene: TRBJ1-5
v_gene: TRBV30
abundance: few
d_gene: -
CDR3aa: CAWRGQGNQPQHF
CDR3nt: TGTGCCTGGCGGGGGCAGGGCAATCAGCCCCAGCATTTT

j_gene: TRBJ2-7
v_gene: TRBV20-1
abundance: -
d_gene: -
CDR3aa: CSARAFDRAYEQYF
CDR3nt: TGCAGTGCTAGAGCCTTTGACAGAGCCTACGAGCAGTACTTC

j_gene: TRBJ2-7
v_gene: TRBV27
abundance: few
d_gene: TRBD2
CDR3aa: CASSGGTSGRVGYEQYF
CDR3nt: TGTGCCAGCAGTGGCGGGACTAGCGGGAGGGTCGGGTACGAGCAGTACTTC

j_gene: TRBJ1-1
v_gene: TRBV12-3/TRBV12-4
abundance: -
d_gene: -
CDR3aa: CASSSNTQNTEAFF
CDR3nt: TGTGCCAGCAGTTCCAATACACAGAACACTGAAGCTTTCTTT

j_gene: TRBJ1-2
v_gene: TRBV6-6
abundance: -
d_gene: -
CDR3aa: CASSSTGQGYTF
CDR3nt: TGTGCCAGCAGTTCGACAGGCCAGGGCTACACCTTC

j_gene: TRBJ2-5
v_gene: TRBV4-1
abundance: -
d_gene: -
CDR3aa: CASTPYLDSLLAETQYF
CDR3nt: TGCGCCAGCACACCCTACTTAGACAGCCTACTAGCAGAGACCCAGTACTTC

j_gene: TRBJ2-3
v_gene: TRBV3-1
abundance: few
d_gene: -
CDR3aa: CASSSFRGISDPDTQYF
CDR3nt: TGTGCCAGCAGCTCATTCAGAGGGATTTCGGATCCAGATACGCAGTATTTT

j_gene: TRBJ2-7
v_gene: TRBV5-1
abundance: few
d_gene: TRBD1
CDR3aa: CASSPGQGRYEQYF
CDR3nt: TGCGCCAGCAGCCCGGGACAGGGAAGGTACGAGCAGTACTTC

j_gene: TRBJ2-7
v_gene: TRBV20-1
abundance: -
d_gene: -
CDR3aa: CSARAWGSYEQYF
CDR3nt: TGCAGTGCTAGAGCCTGGGGCTCCTACGAGCAGTACTTC

j_gene: TRBJ2-7
v_gene: TRBV12-3/TRBV12-4
abundance: -
d_gene: -
CDR3aa: CASSLEGGGASYEQYF
CDR3nt: TGTGCCAGCAGTTTAGAAGGGGGGGGGGCTTCCTACGAGCAGTACTTC

j_gene: TRBJ1-4
v_gene: TRBV18
abundance: -
d_gene: -
CDR3aa: CASSPDVNEKLFF
CDR3nt: TGTGCCAGCTCACCGGATGTTAATGAAAAACTGTTTTTT

j_gene: TRBJ1-3
v_gene: TRBV5-4
abundance: -
d_gene: TRBD1
CDR3aa: CASSVQGRGNTIYF
CDR3nt: TGTGCCAGCAGTGTACAGGGGAGAGGAAACACCATATATTTT

j_gene: TRBJ2-7
v_gene: TRBV20-1
abundance: -
d_gene: TRBD2
CDR3aa: CSASGRATYEQYF
CDR3nt: TGCAGTGCTAGCGGGAGGGCGACCTACGAGCAGTACTTC

j_gene: TRBJ1-2
v_gene: TRBV20-1
abundance: -
d_gene: -
CDR3aa: CSAGEANYGYTF
CDR3nt: TGCAGTGCTGGGGAAGCTAACTACGGCTACACCTTC

j_gene: TRBJ1-2
v_gene: TRBV3-1
abundance: -
d_gene: -
CDR3aa: CASSQEGRVGGYTF
CDR3nt: TGTGCCAGCAGCCAAGAAGGCAGGGTGGGTGGCTACACCTTC

j_gene: TRBJ2-7
v_gene: TRBV6-5
abundance: few
d_gene: TRBD1
CDR3aa: CASSYRGQGALEQYF
CDR3nt: TGTGCCAGCAGTTATAGGGGACAGGGGGCCCTCGAGCAGTACTTC

j_gene: TRBJ1-2
v_gene: TRBV5-4
abundance: few
d_gene: -
CDR3aa: CASSPTQEALYGYTF
CDR3nt: TGTGCCAGCAGCCCAACACAGGAGGCCCTCTATGGCTACACCTTC

j_gene: TRBJ1-6
v_gene: TRBV10-3
abundance: -
d_gene: -
CDR3aa: CAISDSGTANSPLHF
CDR3nt: TGTGCCATCAGTGACTCCGGGACGGCCAATTCACCCCTCCACTTT

j_gene: TRBJ2-1
v_gene: TRBV2
abundance: few
d_gene: TRBD2
CDR3aa: CASITSGRALNEQFF
CDR3nt: TGTGCCAGCATTACTAGCGGGAGAGCGCTAAATGAGCAGTTCTTC

j_gene: TRBJ1-2
v_gene: TRBV5-6
abundance: few
d_gene: -
CDR3aa: CASSFRLTGLNYGYTF
CDR3nt: TGTGCCAGCAGCTTCCGGCTGACCGGGTTAAACTATGGCTACACCTTC

j_gene: TRBJ2-7
v_gene: TRBV18
abundance: few
d_gene: TRBD1
CDR3aa: CASSRGPGGNYEQYF
CDR3nt: TGTGCCAGCTCACGGGGGCCAGGGGGAAACTACGAGCAGTACTTC

j_gene: TRBJ2-3
v_gene: TRBV6-5
abundance: -
d_gene: TRBD2
CDR3aa: CASSYSGVAGGSDTQYF
CDR3nt: TGTGCCAGCAGTTACTCGGGGGTAGCGGGAGGCTCGGATACGCAGTATTTT

j_gene: TRBJ2-5
v_gene: TRBV30
abundance: -
d_gene: TRBD1
CDR3aa: CAWERQGLQETQYF
CDR3nt: TGTGCCTGGGAAAGACAGGGGCTACAAGAGACCCAGTACTTC

j_gene: TRBJ1-3
v_gene: TRBV6-1
abundance: few
d_gene: -
CDR3aa: CASSVSRGGNTIYF
CDR3nt: TGTGCCAGCAGTGTATCCAGGGGCGGGAACACCATATATTTT

j_gene: TRBJ2-2
v_gene: TRBV11-2
abundance: few
d_gene: -
CDR3aa: CASSLDSSGGGELFF
CDR3nt: TGTGCCAGCAGCTTAGATAGTTCGGGTGGCGGGGAGCTGTTTTTT

j_gene: TRBJ2-7
v_gene: TRBV10-3
abundance: -
d_gene: -
CDR3aa: CAISGSYEQYF
CDR3nt: TGTGCCATCAGTGGTTCTTACGAGCAGTACTTC

j_gene: TRBJ1-1
v_gene: TRBV11-2
abundance: few
d_gene: TRBD1
CDR3aa: CASSPWGTGEAEAFF
CDR3nt: TGTGCCAGCAGCCCCTGGGGGACAGGGGAAGCTGAAGCTTTCTTT

j_gene: TRBJ2-3
v_gene: TRBV27
abundance: -
d_gene: -
CDR3aa: CASKWARVGDTQYF
CDR3nt: TGTGCCAGCAAGTGGGCAAGGGTAGGAGATACGCAGTATTTT